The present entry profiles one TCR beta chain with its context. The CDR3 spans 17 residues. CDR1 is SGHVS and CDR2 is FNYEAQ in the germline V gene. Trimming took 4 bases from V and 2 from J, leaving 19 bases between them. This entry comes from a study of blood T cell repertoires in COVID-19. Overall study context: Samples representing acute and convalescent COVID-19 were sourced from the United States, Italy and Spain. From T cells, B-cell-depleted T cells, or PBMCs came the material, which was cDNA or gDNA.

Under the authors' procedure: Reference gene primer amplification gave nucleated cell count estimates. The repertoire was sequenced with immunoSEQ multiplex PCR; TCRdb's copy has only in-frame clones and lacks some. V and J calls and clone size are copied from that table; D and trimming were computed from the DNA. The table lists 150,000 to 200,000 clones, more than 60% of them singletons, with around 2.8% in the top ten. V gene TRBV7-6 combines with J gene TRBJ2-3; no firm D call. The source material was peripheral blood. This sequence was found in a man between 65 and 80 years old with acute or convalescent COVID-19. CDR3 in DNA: TGTGCCAGCAGCTCCCCATTTGGGCAGAGCTCCACAGATACGCAGTATTTT. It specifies CASSSPFGQSSTDTQYF. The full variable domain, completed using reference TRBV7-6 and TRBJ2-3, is GAGVSQSPRYKVTKRGQDVALRCDPISGHVSLYWYRQALGQGPEFLTYFNYEAQQDKSGLPNDRFSAERPEGSISTLTIQRTEQRDSAMYRCASSSPFGQSSTDTQYFGPGTRLTVL.